The 6 T cell receptor beta chains below were found in one sample sequenced in a study of T cell clonotyping in hematopoietic cell transplantation. The sample's time point: recipient sample about 28 days before transplant, after cytoreduction. TCRdb's copy holds only in-frame clones and misses some; the assay was immunoSEQ multiplex PCR. The sample comprises approximately 20,000 clones, approximately 85% of which are singletons, and over 7.5% rests with the top ten. This material consisted of peripheral blood mononuclear cells, taken before stem cell transplant. These receptors came from a man aged 45-65 years with acute myeloid leukemia. Some clones in this sample may be carry-over from other donors' samples.

This clone was seen only a few times. V usage is TRBV5-1 and J usage is TRBJ2-2; TRBD2 is a possible D gene (6 bases). Germline V gene lookup returns CDR1 SGHRS and CDR2 YFSETQ. Trimming stripped 5 bases from V and 6 bases from J, with 14 bases between. This CDR3 region has 14 residues. The CDR3 DNA is TGCGCCAGCAGTGAGCTAGCGCTCCCCGGGGAGCTGTTTTTT. This sequence encodes CASSELALPGELFF.

This clone was picked up one time. This CDR3 reads CAWSGQGNEQYF. The CDR3 DNA follows: TGTGCCTGGAGTGGGCAGGGGAACGAGCAGTACTTC. This chain links TRBV30 with TRBJ2-7, with D possibly TRBD1 on 6 matching bases. This CDR3 is 12 amino acids long. The germline V and J ends were trimmed by 1 base and 5 bases, with 9 bases remaining between them. Germline V lookup: CDR1 GTSNPN, CDR2 SVGIG (reference sequence).

The chain links TRBV7-9 to TRBJ2-5; 9 bases match TRBD1. The CDR3 runs 16 residues. The V gene end was trimmed by 5 bases and the J gene end by 5 bases; junction bases not matched to a gene: 12. Germline-derived CDR1 and CDR2 are SEHNR and FQNEAQ (reference sequence). The CDR3 protein is CASSAKQGATWETQYF. The DNA of the CDR3 is TGTGCCAGCAGCGCCAAACAGGGGGCAACGTGGGAGACCCAGTACTTC.

This clone came up once. V and J are TRBV9 and TRBJ1-2; no reliable D call. With 3 bases removed from V and 5 bases from J, the gap between germline ends came to 17 bases. The CDR3 length is 15 residues. In germline, CDR1 is SGDLS, CDR2 YYNGEE. The CDR3 region has the DNA TGTGCCAGCAGCGCATCCCCGTGGAGACGGTATGGCTACACCTTC. Translating it yields CASSASPWRRYGYTF. The whole variable domain, remainder taken from reference TRBV9 and TRBJ1-2, is DSGVTQTPKHLITATGQRVTLRCSPRSGDLSVYWYQQSLDQGLQFLIQYYNGEERAKGNILERFSAQQFPDLHSELNLSSLELGDSALYFCASSASPWRRYGYTFGSGTRLTVV.

The chain couples TRBV19 to TRBJ2-3; 10 bases are shared with TRBD1. Per the germline V gene, CDR1 is LNHDA and CDR2 is SQIVND (reference sequence). This CDR3 is built from 15 residues. J was trimmed by 3 bases and V by 1 base; bases with no gene match: 1. The chain's CDR3 is CASSIGTGGTDTQYF. CDR3 sequence (DNA): TGTGCCAGTAGTATAGGGACAGGGGGAACAGATACGCAGTATTTT.

Concerning this clone itself: This likely comes from a read error, as the CDR3 has no conserved phenylalanine or tryptophan at its end. The limits of the CDR3 on the DNA are not certain, so only TCRdb's listed CDR3 is given. The chain uses TRBV20-1 and TRBJ1-1; TRBD1 was called by the table and not checked on the DNA. Germline CDR1 reads DFQATT; CDR2 reads SNEGSKA (reference sequence). The CDR3 spans 11 amino acids, including both terminal residues. CDR3 sequence reads: CSARGGMQGAV.